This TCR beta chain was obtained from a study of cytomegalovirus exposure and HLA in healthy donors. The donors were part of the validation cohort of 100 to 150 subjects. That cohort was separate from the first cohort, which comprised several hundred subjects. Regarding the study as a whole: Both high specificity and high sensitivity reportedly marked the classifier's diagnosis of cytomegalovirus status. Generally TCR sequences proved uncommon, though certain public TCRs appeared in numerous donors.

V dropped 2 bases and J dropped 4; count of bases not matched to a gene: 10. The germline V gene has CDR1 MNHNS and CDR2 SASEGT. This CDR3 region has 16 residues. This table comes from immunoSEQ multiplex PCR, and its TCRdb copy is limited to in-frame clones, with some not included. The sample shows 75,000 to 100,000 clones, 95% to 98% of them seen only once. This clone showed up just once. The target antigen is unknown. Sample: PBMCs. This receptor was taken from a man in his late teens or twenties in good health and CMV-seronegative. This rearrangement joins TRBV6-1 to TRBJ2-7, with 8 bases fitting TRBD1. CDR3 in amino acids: CASSETGGLPSYEQYF. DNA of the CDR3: TGTGCCAGCAGTGAAACAGGGGGACTCCCATCGTACGAGCAGTACTTC.